A single sample is the source of the 5 T cell receptor beta chains below, sequenced in a study of T cell responses to AZD1222 COVID-19 vaccine. Libraries were prepared by immunoSEQ multiplex PCR; TCRdb keeps only in-frame clonotypes and omits some of them. The profile shows around 140,000 clones, approximately 94% of them singletons. Here the sequenced sample was peripheral blood, taken on day 0 of AZD1222 vaccination. The receptors stem from an adult in good health.

The V and J genes are TRBV15 and TRBJ2-1; D call uncertain. V gave up 0 bases and J gave up 9 bases, with 6 bases separating them. This CDR3 spans 12 amino acids. Germline CDR1 LNHNV, CDR2 YYDKDF (reference sequence). The CDR3 loop is CATSREVGEQFF. DNA of the CDR3: TGTGCCACCAGCAGAGAAGTTGGTGAGCAGTTCTTC.

V gene TRBV2 combines with J gene TRBJ1-1; D not resolved. Germline-derived CDR1 and CDR2 are SNHLY and FYNNEI. V was clipped by 4 bases and J by 7 bases, with 10 bases between them. The length of the CDR3 is 12 residues. CDR3 residues: CASSVSSNEAFF. The DNA for the CDR3 is TGTGCCAGCAGTGTTTCCTCCAATGAAGCTTTCTTT.

The chain is built from TRBV12-3 or TRBV12-4 and TRBJ2-7; D ambiguous. CDR3 size: 12 residues. Trimming took 2 bases from V and 2 from J, leaving 4 bases between them. CDR3 bases: TGTGCCAGCAGTTTAAACCCCTACGAGCAGTACTTC. It encodes CASSLNPYEQYF.

The count of this clone is one. The CDR3 loop reads CASSLSRAGEAGNNEQFF. The DNA of the CDR3 is TGTGCCAGCAGCTTATCTCGAGCGGGAGAGGCAGGGAACAATGAGCAGTTCTTC. The J gene is TRBJ2-1, the V gene TRBV11-3; 8 nucleotides agree with TRBD2. This CDR3 contains 18 residues. Unmatched junction bases numbered 14, after V lost 2 bases and J lost 5 bases. The V gene's germline CDR1 is SGHNT and CDR2 YENEEA.

The J gene is TRBJ2-7, the V gene TRBV12-3 or TRBV12-4, with 7 bases lining up with TRBD2. The CDR3 has 13 amino acids. J gave up 6 bases and V 0 bases, and 2 bases lay outside the gene matches. The CDR3 reads CASSLAGGPEQYF. CDR3 bases: TGTGCCAGCAGTTTAGCGGGAGGGCCCGAGCAGTACTTC.